What follows are 9 T cell receptor beta chains derived from one specimen sequenced in a study of blood T cell repertoires in COVID-19. Assay used: immunoSEQ multiplex PCR; TCRdb lists only in-frame clones, some missing. The sample has just under 350,000 clones, about 89% seen once; the top ten hold around 6%. Sequencing input: peripheral blood. Every receptor here comes from a woman in her fifties or sixties with COVID-19, enrolled during active disease.

V and J are TRBV7-2 and TRBJ1-5; TRBD1 matches at 7 bases. The J segment lost 4 bases and the V segment lost 4 bases, leaving 1 base of the junction unmatched. This CDR3 is 13 amino acids long. Per the germline V gene, CDR1 is SGHTA and CDR2 is FQGNSA. The chain's CDR3 is CASSSRGNQPQHF. DNA for the CDR3: TGTGCCAGCAGCTCCAGGGGGAATCAGCCCCAGCATTTT.

This chain links TRBV5-4 with TRBJ1-1, with D possibly being TRBD1 (6 bases). The V end was cut by 0 bases, the J end by 4 bases, with 13 bases between. Germline V gene data show CDR1 as SGHNT and CDR2 as YYREEE (reference sequence). The length of the CDR3 is 15 residues. The CDR3 spells CASSLVLTGITEAFF. The CDR3 nucleotides read TGTGCCAGCAGCTTGGTATTGACAGGAATCACTGAAGCTTTCTTT.

The CDR3 coding sequence is TGTGCCAGCACCCCGGGAGGCACGGGCTATGGCTACACCTTC. Translated, it gives CASTPGGTGYGYTF. This chain connects TRBV11-2 to TRBJ1-2; D is unclear. This CDR3 is built from 14 residues. Germline V gene lookup returns CDR1 SGHAT and CDR2 FQNNGV. The V gene lost 7 bases and the J gene lost 4 bases, with 16 bases spanning the gap.

A remark on this clone: It may be a read error: a sequence one base away is much more abundant. The sample has other DNA sequences that encode this CDR3 too. The CDR3 coding sequence is TGTGCCAGCAGCTTGGGACAAATGAACACTGAAGCTTTCTTT. It yields the protein CASSLGQMNTEAFF. V is TRBV5-4 and J is TRBJ1-1; D is ambiguous. Deletions cut 0 bases from V and 0 bases from J, with 6 bases between. The germline V gene encodes CDR1 SGHNT and CDR2 YYREEE (reference sequence). CDR3 length equals 14 residues.

This chain uses TRBV27 with TRBJ2-1, with D possibly matching TRBD2 (6 bases). The CDR3 extends over 13 amino acids. Trimming removed 8 bases from V and 8 bases from J, with 16 bases in between. Germline V CDR1 and CDR2: MNHEY, SMNVEV (reference sequence). The CDR3 DNA reads as TGTGCCAGCGCCCCCGGCGGGACGTATGAGCAGTTCTTC. This gives the protein CASAPGGTYEQFF.

Points on this clone: This same CDR3 is encoded by further DNA sequences in the sample. The chain combines TRBV7-3 with TRBJ1-1; D perhaps matches TRBD1 (6 bases). From germline, CDR1 is SGHTA and CDR2 FQGTGA. The ends were cut back, 5 bases at V and 3 bases at J, with 10 bases in the middle. The CDR3 runs 13 residues. The CDR3 coding sequence is TGTGCCAGCAGCCGGGACACTTACACTGAAGCTTTCTTT. Amino acid sequence: CASSRDTYTEAFF.

Ten or more counts support this clone. The chain recombines TRBV10-3 with TRBJ1-1; 8 nucleotides agree with TRBD1. The CDR3 totals 14 residues. From germline, CDR1 is ENHRY and CDR2 SYGVKD. With V trimmed by 7 bases and J by 2 bases, 6 bases remained unmatched. For the CDR3, the DNA is TGTGCCATCACCACGACAGGGGATAACACTGAAGCTTTCTTT. Protein sequence: CAITTTGDNTEAFF.

This clone has only one observation. For the CDR3, the DNA is TGTGCCAGCAGCCCCACAGGGGGCGATGTCTACGAGCAGTACTTC. Its translation is CASSPTGGDVYEQYF. The chain combines TRBV5-6 with TRBJ2-7; 9 bases line up with TRBD1. V shed 4 bases, J shed 3 bases, and the junction held 8 bases outside the gene matches. CDR3 length: 15 amino acids. Germline V gives CDR1 SGHDT, CDR2 YYEEEE.

The chain is built from TRBV11-3 and TRBJ2-1; possibly TRBD1 for D (6 bases). The CDR3 spans 14 residues. CDR1 and CDR2 (germline): SGHNT, YENEEA. The ends were cut back, 2 bases at V and 7 bases at J, with 12 bases in the middle. CDR3 sequence: CASSLPQRGNEQFF. In nucleotides, the CDR3 is TGTGCCAGCAGCTTACCCCAAAGGGGGAATGAGCAGTTCTTC. Supplemented by reference TRBV11-3 and TRBJ2-1, the full variable domain reads EAGVVQSPRYKIIEKKQPVAFWCNPISGHNTLYWYLQNLGQGPELLIRYENEEAVDDSQLPKDRFSAERLKGVDSTLKIQPAELGDSAVYLCASSLPQRGNEQFFGPGTRLTVL.